These 8 T cell receptor beta chains originate from one sample sequenced in a study of shared clonotypes between healthy human individuals. TCRdb's copy holds only in-frame clones and misses some; the assay was immunoSEQ multiplex PCR. The data show a few hundred thousand clones, almost 97% seen once. The sample taken for sequencing was naive CD4+ T cells sorted from blood. Subset given: CD45RA+ positively selected. These receptors were taken from a woman aged 30 to 39 in good health.

In its sample, this clone was seen once. This chain uses TRBV7-2 with TRBJ2-1, with 10 positions matching TRBD1. The CDR3 length is 14 residues. Trimming took 3 bases from V and 9 from J; bases not matched to a gene: 5. Germline values: CDR1 SGHTA, CDR2 FQGNSA. The CDR3 DNA sequence: TGTGCCAGCAGCTTGGGACAGGGGCTCGGTGAGCAGTTCTTC. Protein product: CASSLGQGLGEQFF.

The count of this clone is one. The V and J genes are TRBV14 and TRBJ1-1; no definite D call. Germline-derived CDR1 and CDR2 are SGHDN and FVKESK. The CDR3 has 13 residues. Trimming left V 5 bases short and J 0 bases short, with 7 bases between. CDR3 in DNA: TGTGCCAGCAGCTGGCAGATGAACACTGAAGCTTTCTTT. It translates to CASSWQMNTEAFF.

This chain joins TRBV15 and TRBJ1-4; 8 bases are a match to TRBD1. The junction had 5 bases not matched to a gene; V was cut back by 4 bases and J by 4 bases. Germline CDR1 is LNHNV and CDR2 is YYDKDF (reference sequence). This CDR3 is built from 15 residues. The CDR3 here is CATSTNRGNNEKLFF. As DNA, the CDR3 is TGTGCCACCAGCACCAACAGGGGGAATAATGAAAAACTGTTTTTT.

The table lists this clone with a count of one. This chain joins TRBV28 and TRBJ2-7; D uncertain. The CDR3 length is 13 residues. V was cut by 5 bases and J by 9 bases, with 17 bases left in between. Germline V gene data show CDR1 as MDHEN and CDR2 as SYDVKM. The CDR3 sequence is CASSLQIDKWQYF. The CDR3 DNA reads as TGTGCCAGCAGTCTACAAATTGACAAATGGCAGTACTTC.

V usage is TRBV19 and J usage is TRBJ2-2; D remains ambiguous. The CDR3 consists of 13 residues. The germline gives CDR1 LNHDA, CDR2 SQIVND (reference sequence). With 1 base removed from V and 6 bases from J, the gap between germline ends came to 6 bases. The chain's CDR3 is CASSIGRSGELFF. CDR3 nucleotides: TGTGCCAGTAGTATAGGGCGCTCCGGGGAGCTGTTTTTT.

The rearrangement joins TRBV19 to TRBJ1-2; 7 bases are shared with TRBD1. The CDR3 covers 13 residues. Looked up from germline, CDR1 is LNHDA and CDR2 is SQIVND (reference sequence). The V segment lost 6 bases and the J segment 5 bases; nucleotides outside the gene matches: 6. The CDR3 DNA reads as TGTGCCAGTAGCGACAGGGTAGAATATGGCTACACCTTC. Its protein is CASSDRVEYGYTF.

As concerns this clone: Other DNA sequences in this specimen translate into the identical CDR3. The genes are TRBV18 and TRBJ2-7; 10 bases map to TRBD2. The CDR3 sequence is 15 residues long. V was clipped by 0 bases and J by 5 bases; unmatched bases: 4. Per germline, CDR1 KGHSH and CDR2 LQKENI. The CDR3 bases are TGTGCCAGCTCACCACCCCTAGCGGGAGTTAACGAGCAGTACTTC. Translating gives CASSPPLAGVNEQYF.

This clone appeared a single time. V and J are TRBV11-2 and TRBJ2-1; D gene uncertain. Deletions cut 1 base from V and 6 bases from J, with 4 bases between. CDR1 is SGHAT, CDR2 FQNNGV, per germline. This CDR3 spans 12 amino acids. CDR3 protein: CASSLVLNEQFF. The DNA for the CDR3 is TGTGCCAGCAGCTTAGTGCTCAATGAGCAGTTCTTC.